This T cell receptor beta chain comes out of a study of cytomegalovirus exposure and HLA in healthy donors. The PCR had 60 Vbeta and 13 Jbeta primers. Assay: immunoSEQ multiplex PCR; the TCRdb copy retains only in-frame clones and omits some. The repertoire includes tens of thousands of clones, approximately 70% of them detected once, and nearly 10% sits in the top ten. The TCR comes from a woman in her 50s in good health and CMV-seropositive. The sample comprised PBMCs.

The CDR3 nucleotides read TGTGCCAGCAGCCCAAATACAGGGGGCGCGAAAGGCTACACCTTC. Encoded protein: CASSPNTGGAKGYTF. V is TRBV7-9 and J is TRBJ1-2; 9 bases fit TRBD1. Germline values: CDR1 SEHNR, CDR2 FQNEAQ (reference sequence). Trimming cost V 5 bases and J 8 bases; bases outside gene matches: 12. This CDR3 contains 15 residues.